One sample yielded the 3 T cell receptor beta chains listed below, sequenced in a study of identifying expanded T cells in peripheral blood. Only in-frame clones appear in the TCRdb table, and some are missing; sequencing was by immunoSEQ multiplex PCR. The sample holds approximately 58,000 clones, about 83% seen once. What was sequenced was blood. The receptor source for this set is a person between 18 and 75 years old in good health.

J is TRBJ2-3 and V is TRBV6-1, with 10 bases lining up with TRBD1. Germline loops: CDR1 MNHNS, CDR2 SASEGT. With 5 bases clipped from V and 3 bases from J, the junction kept 2 bases outside the gene matches. CDR3 length: 14 amino acids. The CDR3 bases are TGTGCCAGCAGTTCGGGACAGGGGACAGATACGCAGTATTTT. Its protein is CASSSGQGTDTQYF.

This clone was found a few times. This chain links TRBV19 with TRBJ1-5; possible D gene TRBD1, 6 bases. V lost 5 bases to trimming and J lost 3 bases, with 14 bases between them. The CDR3 is 15 residues long. The V gene's germline CDR1 is LNHDA and CDR2 SQIVND (reference sequence). The CDR3 bases are TGTGCCAGTAGTTCCCGGGACAAGGCCAATCAGCCCCAGCATTTT. Its translation is CASSSRDKANQPQHF.

The rearrangement joins TRBV5-6 to TRBJ1-2; D might be TRBD1 (5 bases). Germline CDR1 SGHDT, CDR2 YYEEEE. V was shortened by 0 bases and J by 5 bases, with 8 bases between the two germline ends. This CDR3 comprises 13 residues. In DNA, the CDR3 is TGTGCCAGCAGCTTGGGAGGGGAGTATGGCTACACCTTC. This translates into CASSLGGEYGYTF.